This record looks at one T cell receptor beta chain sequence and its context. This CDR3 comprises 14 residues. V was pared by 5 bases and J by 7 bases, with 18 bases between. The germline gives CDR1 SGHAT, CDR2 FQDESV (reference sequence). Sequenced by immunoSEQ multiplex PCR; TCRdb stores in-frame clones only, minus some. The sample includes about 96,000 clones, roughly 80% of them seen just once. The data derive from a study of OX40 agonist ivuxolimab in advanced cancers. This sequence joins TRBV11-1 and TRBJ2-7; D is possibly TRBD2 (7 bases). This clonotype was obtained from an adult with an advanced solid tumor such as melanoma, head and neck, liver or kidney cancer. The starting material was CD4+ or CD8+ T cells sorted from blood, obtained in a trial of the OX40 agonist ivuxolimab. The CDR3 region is CASSPRLAGVEQYF. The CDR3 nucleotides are TGTGCCAGCAGCCCCCGACTAGCAGGGGTAGAGCAGTACTTC.